What follows is one T cell receptor beta chain and its context. Germline CDR1 and CDR2: SGHRS and YFSETQ. This CDR3 is 15 amino acids long. The junction had 13 bases not matched to a gene; V was cut back by 4 bases and J by 7 bases. Produced via immunoSEQ multiplex PCR; TCRdb's table is partial and in-frame only. The top ten clones hold more than 9.5% of a sample with 100,000 to 150,000 clones, approximately 82% of them seen once. These data are taken from a study of blood T cell repertoires in COVID-19. Study as a whole: Italy, Spain and the United States were the sources of the convalescent and acute COVID-19 samples. T cells, B-cell-depleted T cells, or PBMCs supplied cDNA or gDNA.

The sequenced sample was peripheral blood. The receptor's source is a man aged 35-49 years with active or convalescent COVID-19. The chain recombines TRBV5-1 with TRBJ2-7, with TRBD1 matching 8 bases. The CDR3 DNA sequence: TGCGCCAGCAGCCCGCGACAGGGGACCCTCTATGAGCAGTACTTC. Residues: CASSPRQGTLYEQYF.